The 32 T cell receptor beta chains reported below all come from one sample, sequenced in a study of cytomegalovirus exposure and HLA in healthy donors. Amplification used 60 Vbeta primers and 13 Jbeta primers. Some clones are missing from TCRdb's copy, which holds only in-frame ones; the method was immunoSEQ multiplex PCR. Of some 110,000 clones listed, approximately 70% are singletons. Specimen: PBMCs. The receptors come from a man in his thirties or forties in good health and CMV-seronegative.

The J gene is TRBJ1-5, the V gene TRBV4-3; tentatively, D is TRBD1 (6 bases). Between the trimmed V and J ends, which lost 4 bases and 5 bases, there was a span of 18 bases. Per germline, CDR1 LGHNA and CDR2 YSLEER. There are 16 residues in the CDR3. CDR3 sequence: CASSLQLGQGHQPQHF. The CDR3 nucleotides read TGCGCCAGCAGCCTACAACTAGGCCAGGGGCATCAGCCCCAGCATTTT.

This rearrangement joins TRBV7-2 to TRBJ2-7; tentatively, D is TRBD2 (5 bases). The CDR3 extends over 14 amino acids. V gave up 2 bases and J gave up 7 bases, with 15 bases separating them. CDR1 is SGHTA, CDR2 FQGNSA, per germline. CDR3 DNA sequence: TGTGCCAGCAGCTTACGGCTAGCTGACATGGAGCAGTACTTC. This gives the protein CASSLRLADMEQYF.

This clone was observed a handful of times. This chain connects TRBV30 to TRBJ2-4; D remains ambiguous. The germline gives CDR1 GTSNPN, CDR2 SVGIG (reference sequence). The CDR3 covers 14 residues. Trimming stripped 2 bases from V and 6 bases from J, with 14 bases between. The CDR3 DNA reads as TGTGCCTGGAGTACCCTGAGGCCCGGAAACATTCAGTACTTC. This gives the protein CAWSTLRPGNIQYF.

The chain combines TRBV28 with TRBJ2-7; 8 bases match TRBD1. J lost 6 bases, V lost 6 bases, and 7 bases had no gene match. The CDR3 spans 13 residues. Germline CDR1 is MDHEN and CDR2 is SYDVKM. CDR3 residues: CASRMTGAREQYF. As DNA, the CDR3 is TGTGCCAGCAGGATGACAGGGGCCCGCGAGCAGTACTTC. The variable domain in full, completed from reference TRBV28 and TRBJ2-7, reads DVKVTQSSRYLVKRTGEKVFLECVQDMDHENMFWYRQDPGLGLRLIYFSYDVKMKEKGDIPEGYSVSREKKERFSLILESASTNQTSMYLCASRMTGAREQYFGPGTRLTVT.

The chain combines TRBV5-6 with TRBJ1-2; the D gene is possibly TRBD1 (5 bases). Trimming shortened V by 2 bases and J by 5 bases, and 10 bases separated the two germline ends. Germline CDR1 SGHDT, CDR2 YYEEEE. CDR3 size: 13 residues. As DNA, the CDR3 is TGTGCCAGCAGCTTCACAGGACCTTATGGCTACACCTTC. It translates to CASSFTGPYGYTF.

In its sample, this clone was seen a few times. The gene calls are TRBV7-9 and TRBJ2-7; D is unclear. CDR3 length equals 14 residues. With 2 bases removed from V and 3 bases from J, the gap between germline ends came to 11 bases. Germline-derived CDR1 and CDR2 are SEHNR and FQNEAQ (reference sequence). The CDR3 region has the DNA TGTGCCAGCAGCTTATCTCCGTTACTCTACGAGCAGTACTTC. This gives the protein CASSLSPLLYEQYF.

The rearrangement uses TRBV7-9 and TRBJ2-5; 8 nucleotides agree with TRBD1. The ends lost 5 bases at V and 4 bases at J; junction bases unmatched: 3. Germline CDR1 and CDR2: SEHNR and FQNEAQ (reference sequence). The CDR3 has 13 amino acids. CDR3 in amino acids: CASSGQGPETQYF. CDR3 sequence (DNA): TGTGCCAGCAGCGGACAGGGCCCAGAGACCCAGTACTTC.

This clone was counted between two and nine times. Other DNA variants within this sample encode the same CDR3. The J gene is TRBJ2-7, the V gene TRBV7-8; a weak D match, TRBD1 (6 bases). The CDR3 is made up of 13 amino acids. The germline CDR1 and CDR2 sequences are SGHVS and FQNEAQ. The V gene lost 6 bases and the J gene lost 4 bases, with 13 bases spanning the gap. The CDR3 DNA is TGTGCCAGCAGGCAGGGGCAGGCATACGAGCAGTACTTC. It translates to CASRQGQAYEQYF.

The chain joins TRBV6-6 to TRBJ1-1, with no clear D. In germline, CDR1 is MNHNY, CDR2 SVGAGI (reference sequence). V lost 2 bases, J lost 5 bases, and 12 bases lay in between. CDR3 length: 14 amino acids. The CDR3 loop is CASSYGFGGTEAFF. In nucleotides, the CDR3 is TGTGCCAGCAGTTACGGGTTCGGAGGAACTGAAGCTTTCTTT.

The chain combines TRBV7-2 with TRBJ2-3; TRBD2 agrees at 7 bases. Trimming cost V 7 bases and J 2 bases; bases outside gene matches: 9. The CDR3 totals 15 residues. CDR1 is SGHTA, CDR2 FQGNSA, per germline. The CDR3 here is CASMETGGYTDTQYF. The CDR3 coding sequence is TGTGCCAGCATGGAGACGGGAGGATACACAGATACGCAGTATTTT.

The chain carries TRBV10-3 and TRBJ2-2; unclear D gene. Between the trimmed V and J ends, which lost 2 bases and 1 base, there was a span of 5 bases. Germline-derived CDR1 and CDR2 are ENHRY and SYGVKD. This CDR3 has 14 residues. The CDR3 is CAISETENTGELFF. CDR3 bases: TGTGCCATCAGTGAGACAGAGAACACCGGGGAGCTGTTTTTT.

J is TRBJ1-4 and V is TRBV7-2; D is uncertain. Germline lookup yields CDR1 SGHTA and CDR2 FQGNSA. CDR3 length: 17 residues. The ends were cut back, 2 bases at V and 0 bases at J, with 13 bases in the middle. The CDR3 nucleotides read TGTGCCAGCAGCTTATTGAGCGGCGGTGCAACTAATGAAAAACTGTTTTTT. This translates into CASSLLSGGATNEKLFF.

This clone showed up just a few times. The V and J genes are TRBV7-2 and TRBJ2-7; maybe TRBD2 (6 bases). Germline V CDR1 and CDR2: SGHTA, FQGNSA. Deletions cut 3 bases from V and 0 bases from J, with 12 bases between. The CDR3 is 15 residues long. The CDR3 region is CASSLDFSGSYEQYF. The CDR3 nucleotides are TGTGCCAGCAGCTTGGATTTTAGCGGCTCCTACGAGCAGTACTTC.

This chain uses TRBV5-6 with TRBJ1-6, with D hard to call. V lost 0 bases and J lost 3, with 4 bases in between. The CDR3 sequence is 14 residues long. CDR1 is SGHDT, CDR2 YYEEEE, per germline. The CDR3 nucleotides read TGTGCCAGCAGCTTGGACGGCTATAATTCACCCCTCCACTTT. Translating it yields CASSLDGYNSPLHF.

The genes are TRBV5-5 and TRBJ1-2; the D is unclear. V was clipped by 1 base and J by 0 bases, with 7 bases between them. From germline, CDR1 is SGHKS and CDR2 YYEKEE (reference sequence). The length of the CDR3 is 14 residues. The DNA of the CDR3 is TGTGCCAGCAGCTTGAGCGGGACTAACTATGGCTACACCTTC. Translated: CASSLSGTNYGYTF.

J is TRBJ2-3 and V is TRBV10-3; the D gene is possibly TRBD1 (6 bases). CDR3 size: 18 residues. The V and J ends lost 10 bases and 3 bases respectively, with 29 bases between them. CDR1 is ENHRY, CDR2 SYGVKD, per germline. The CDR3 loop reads CATKGVEAGTSRTDTQYF. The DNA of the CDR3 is TGTGCCACCAAAGGGGTTGAGGCCGGGACATCTCGAACAGATACGCAGTATTTT.

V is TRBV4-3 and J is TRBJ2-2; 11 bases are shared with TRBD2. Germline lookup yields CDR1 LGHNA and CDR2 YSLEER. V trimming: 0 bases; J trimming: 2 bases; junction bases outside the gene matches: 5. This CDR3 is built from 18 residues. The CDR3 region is CASSQEGLAGGNTGELFF. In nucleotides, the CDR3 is TGCGCCAGCAGCCAAGAAGGGCTAGCGGGAGGCAACACCGGGGAGCTGTTTTTT.

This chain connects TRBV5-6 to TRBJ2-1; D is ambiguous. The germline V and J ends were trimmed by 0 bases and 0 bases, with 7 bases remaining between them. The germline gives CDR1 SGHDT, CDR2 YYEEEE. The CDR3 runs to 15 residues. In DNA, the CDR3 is TGTGCCAGCAGCTTGGGAGCGAGCTCCTACAATGAGCAGTTCTTC. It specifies CASSLGASSYNEQFF.

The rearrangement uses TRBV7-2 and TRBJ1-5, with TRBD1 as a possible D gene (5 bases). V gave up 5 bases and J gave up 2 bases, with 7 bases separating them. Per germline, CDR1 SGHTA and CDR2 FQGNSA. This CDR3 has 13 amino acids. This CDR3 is CASSAQGNQPQHF. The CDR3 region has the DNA TGTGCCAGCAGCGCACAGGGCAATCAGCCCCAGCATTTT.

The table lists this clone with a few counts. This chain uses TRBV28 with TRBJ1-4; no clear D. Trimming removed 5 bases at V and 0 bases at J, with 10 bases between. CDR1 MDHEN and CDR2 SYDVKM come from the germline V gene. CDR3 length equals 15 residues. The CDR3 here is CASSPRRATNEKLFF. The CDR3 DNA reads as TGTGCCAGCAGTCCAAGGAGGGCAACTAATGAAAAACTGTTTTTT.

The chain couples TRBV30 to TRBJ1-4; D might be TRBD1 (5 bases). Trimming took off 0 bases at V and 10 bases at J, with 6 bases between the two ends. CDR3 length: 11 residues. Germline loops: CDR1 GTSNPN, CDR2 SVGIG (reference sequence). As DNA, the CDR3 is TGTGCCTGGAGTGTAAGGGGAAAACTGTTTTTT. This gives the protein CAWSVRGKLFF.

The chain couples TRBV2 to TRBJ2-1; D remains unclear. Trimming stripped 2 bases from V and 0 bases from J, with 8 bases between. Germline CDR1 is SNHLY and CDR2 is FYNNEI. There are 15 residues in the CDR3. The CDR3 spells CASSELLSSYNEQFF. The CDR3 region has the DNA TGTGCCAGCAGTGAATTACTAAGCTCCTACAATGAGCAGTTCTTC.

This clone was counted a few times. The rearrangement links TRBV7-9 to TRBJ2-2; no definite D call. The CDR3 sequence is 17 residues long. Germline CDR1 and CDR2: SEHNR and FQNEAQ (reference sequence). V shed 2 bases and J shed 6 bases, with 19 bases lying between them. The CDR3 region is CASSLLGLSSFAGELFF. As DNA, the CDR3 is TGTGCCAGCAGCTTATTGGGTCTCTCTAGTTTTGCCGGGGAGCTGTTTTTT.

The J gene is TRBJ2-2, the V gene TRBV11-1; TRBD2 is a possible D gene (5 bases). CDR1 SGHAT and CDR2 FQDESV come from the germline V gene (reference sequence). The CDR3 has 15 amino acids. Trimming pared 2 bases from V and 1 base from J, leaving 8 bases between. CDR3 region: CASSLISGNTGELFF. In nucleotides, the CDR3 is TGTGCCAGCAGCTTAATAAGCGGGAACACCGGGGAGCTGTTTTTT.

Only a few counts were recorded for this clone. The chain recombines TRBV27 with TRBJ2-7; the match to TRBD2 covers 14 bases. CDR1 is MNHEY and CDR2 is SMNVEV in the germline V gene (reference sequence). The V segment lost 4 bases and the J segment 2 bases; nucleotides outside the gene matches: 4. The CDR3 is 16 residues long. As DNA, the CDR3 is TGTGCCAGCAGTTCCGGGACTAGCGGGAGAACCTACGAGCAGTACTTC. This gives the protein CASSSGTSGRTYEQYF.

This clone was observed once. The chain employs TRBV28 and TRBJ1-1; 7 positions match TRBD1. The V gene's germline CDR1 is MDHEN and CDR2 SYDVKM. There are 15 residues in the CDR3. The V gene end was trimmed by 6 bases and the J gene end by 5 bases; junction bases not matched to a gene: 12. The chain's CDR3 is CASRLLRQGGTEAFF. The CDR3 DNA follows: TGTGCCAGCAGGCTACTGAGACAGGGCGGAACTGAAGCTTTCTTT.

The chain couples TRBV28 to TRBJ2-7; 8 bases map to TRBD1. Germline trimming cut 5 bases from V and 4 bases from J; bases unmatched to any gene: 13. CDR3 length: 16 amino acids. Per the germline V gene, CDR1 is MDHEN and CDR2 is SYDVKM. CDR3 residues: CASSPLTRQGHYEQYF. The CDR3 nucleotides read TGTGCCAGCAGTCCTCTAACCCGACAGGGGCATTACGAGCAGTACTTC.

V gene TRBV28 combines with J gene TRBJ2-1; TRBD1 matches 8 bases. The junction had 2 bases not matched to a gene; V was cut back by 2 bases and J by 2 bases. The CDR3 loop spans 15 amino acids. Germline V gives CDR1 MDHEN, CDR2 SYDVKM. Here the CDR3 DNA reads TGTGCCAGCAGTTTAGCCAGGGGGCCCTACAATGAGCAGTTCTTC. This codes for CASSLARGPYNEQFF.

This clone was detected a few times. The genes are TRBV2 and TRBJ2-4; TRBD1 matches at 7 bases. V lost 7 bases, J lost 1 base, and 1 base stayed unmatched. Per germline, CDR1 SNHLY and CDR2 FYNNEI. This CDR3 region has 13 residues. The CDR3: CASTGQAKNIQYF. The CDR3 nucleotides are TGTGCCAGCACGGGACAGGCCAAAAACATTCAGTACTTC.

DNA for the CDR3: TGTGCCAGCAGTGACAAGGACAGGGATGAAAAACTGTTTTTT. It yields the protein CASSDKDRDEKLFF. This chain connects TRBV6-1 to TRBJ1-4, with 8 bases identical to TRBD1. The CDR3 covers 14 residues. Germline-derived CDR1 and CDR2 are MNHNS and SASEGT. With V trimmed by 3 bases and J by 6 bases, 3 bases remained unmatched.

CDR3 DNA: TGTGCCAGCAGCTTAGGGGCTACCCCCATAGCGGGGAACTACAATGAGCAGTTCTTC. It translates to CASSLGATPIAGNYNEQFF. The chain recombines TRBV13 with TRBJ2-1; TRBD2 agrees at 8 bases. Germline V gene data show CDR1 as PRHDT and CDR2 as FYEKMQ (reference sequence). This CDR3 contains 19 residues. V lost 0 bases, J lost 3 bases, and 13 bases stayed unmatched.

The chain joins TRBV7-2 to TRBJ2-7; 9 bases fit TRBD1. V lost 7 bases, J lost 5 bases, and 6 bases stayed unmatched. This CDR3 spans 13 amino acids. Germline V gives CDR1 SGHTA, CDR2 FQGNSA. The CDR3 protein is CASTMDRGDEQYF. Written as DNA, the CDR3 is TGTGCCAGCACCATGGACAGGGGCGACGAGCAGTACTTC.